This is a list of T cell receptor beta chains from one sample in a study of cytotoxic CD8 clonotypes in ibrutinib-treated CLL. Method: immunoSEQ multiplex PCR; TCRdb's copy keeps in-frame clones and lacks some. Here the sample spans tens of thousands of clones, 49% being singletons. The sample consisted of PBMCs, taken before ibrutinib treatment. These receptors were collected from a human donor with chronic lymphocytic leukemia. CDR3s include the opening cysteine and the closing phenylalanine or tryptophan. D genes are given only for firm matches. Only some rows state a clone size, as once, few, many or a class for expanded clones.

d_call clone_size j_call v_call cdr3_aa cdr3_nt
TRBD1 - TRBJ1-3 TRBV7-8 CASSPDRGSGNTIYF TGTGCCAGCAGCCCAGACAGGGGTTCTGGAAACACCATATATTTT
- - TRBJ2-4 TRBV6-1 CASSDGWGPQNIQYF TGTGCCAGCAGTGACGGTTGGGGGCCCCAAAACATTCAGTACTTC
TRBD2 few TRBJ2-3 TRBV7-3 CASSWRGAGSTDTQYF TGTGCCAGCAGTTGGCGGGGGGCCGGGAGCACAGATACGCAGTATTTT
- few TRBJ2-7 TRBV11-1 CASSSVGGGVYEQYF TGTGCCAGCAGCTCCGTCGGGGGCGGGGTTTACGAGCAGTACTTC
TRBD1 - TRBJ2-7 TRBV7-9 CANSLRTGVFLYEQYF TGTGCCAACAGCTTAAGGACAGGGGTTTTCCTCTACGAGCAGTACTTC
- - TRBJ1-4 TRBV10-3 CATSGGENEKLFF TGTGCCACCTCGGGAGGGGAGAATGAAAAACTGTTTTTT
- - TRBJ2-7 TRBV11-2 CASSDQGYEQYF TGTGCCAGCAGCGACCAGGGCTACGAGCAGTACTTC
TRBD1 - TRBJ2-5 TRBV5-1 CASSFLTGVSQETQYF TGCGCCAGCAGCTTCCTCACAGGGGTCAGCCAAGAGACCCAGTACTTC
TRBD1 few TRBJ2-4 TRBV9 CASSATGGKNIQYF TGTGCCAGCAGCGCGACAGGGGGCAAAAACATTCAGTACTTC
TRBD1 - TRBJ2-2 TRBV7-8 CASSERGDRATGELFF TGTGCCAGCAGCGAGAGAGGGGACAGGGCTACCGGGGAGCTGTTTTTT
- - TRBJ2-1 TRBV5-4 CASSFKVTSNNEQFF TGTGCCAGCAGCTTTAAGGTAACCTCAAACAATGAGCAGTTCTTC
- few TRBJ1-2 TRBV7-6 CASSYEVGQGKGGYTF TGTGCCAGCAGCTACGAGGTGGGCCAGGGAAAAGGAGGCTACACCTTC
- few TRBJ1-6 TRBV9 CASTYGPTYNSPLHF TGTGCCAGCACATACGGGCCCACCTATAATTCACCCCTCCACTTT
TRBD1 - TRBJ1-3 TRBV30 CAQTGMPGNTIYF TGTGCCCAGACAGGGATGCCTGGAAACACCATATATTTT
TRBD2 once TRBJ2-3 TRBV19 CASRSLRGADTQYF TGTGCCAGTAGGTCCCTCCGGGGGGCAGATACGCAGTATTTT
TRBD1 few TRBJ2-7 TRBV29-1 CSVRQGYYEQYF TGCAGCGTCCGACAGGGGTACTACGAGCAGTACTTC
TRBD1 - TRBJ1-5 TRBV7-2 CASSTTGRDQPQHF TGTGCCAGCAGTACGACAGGGAGGGATCAGCCCCAGCATTTT
- few TRBJ2-5 TRBV6-5 CASSWTGGQETQYF TGTGCCAGCAGTTGGACCGGTGGCCAAGAGACCCAGTACTTC
TRBD1 once TRBJ2-5 TRBV2 CASSAMGTGEETQYF TGTGCCAGCAGTGCTATGGGGACAGGGGAAGAGACCCAGTACTTC
TRBD1 once TRBJ1-6 TRBV7-3 CASSLSADRGNSPLHF TGTGCCAGCAGCTTAAGTGCCGACAGGGGAAATTCACCCCTCCACTTT
- many TRBJ1-2 TRBV18 CASSPPSGGSPYGYTF TGTGCCAGCTCACCACCATCCGGGGGTAGTCCCTATGGCTACACCTTC
- - TRBJ1-1 TRBV30 CAWSRQGGAEAFF TGTGCCTGGAGCCGTCAGGGCGGGGCGGAAGCTTTCTTT
TRBD1 - TRBJ1-1 TRBV5-1 CASSLGGTGYTEAFF TGCGCCAGCAGCTTGGGGGGGACAGGCTACACTGAAGCTTTCTTT
TRBD2 few TRBJ2-3 TRBV11-2 CASSTTGLERTDTQYF TGTGCCAGCAGCACCACAGGACTAGAACGCACAGATACGCAGTATTTT
TRBD1 - TRBJ1-6 TRBV14 CASSPTGGFYNSPLHF TGTGCCAGCAGCCCAACAGGGGGCTTCTATAATTCACCCCTCCACTTT
TRBD2 - TRBJ2-3 TRBV6-1 CASSEGLAGGTDTQYF TGTGCCAGCAGTGAAGGGCTAGCGGGGGGCACAGATACGCAGTATTTT
TRBD1 - TRBJ2-7 TRBV6-6 CASSTSTGNEQYF TGTGCCAGCAGTACCTCGACAGGGAACGAGCAGTACTTC
- - TRBJ1-6 TRBV18 CASSPGVRDSPLHF TGTGCCAGCTCACCGGGGGTCCGGGATTCACCCCTCCACTTT
TRBD1 once TRBJ1-6 TRBV19 CASSGDRGYNSPLHF TGTGCCAGTAGCGGGGACAGGGGCTATAATTCACCCCTCCACTTT
- - TRBJ1-1 TRBV29-1 CSVYSGTEAFF TGCAGCGTTTACAGCGGCACTGAAGCTTTCTTT
- - TRBJ2-3 TRBV9 CASSVGEGTDTQYF TGTGCCAGCAGCGTAGGAGAGGGCACAGATACGCAGTATTTT
- - TRBJ1-2 TRBV6-5 CASTRDRNNYGYTF TGTGCCAGTACAAGAGACAGGAATAACTATGGCTACACCTTC
- - TRBJ1-2 TRBV12-5 CASGLRQNYGYTF TGTGCTAGTGGTTTGAGGCAGAACTATGGCTACACCTTC
- - TRBJ1-1 TRBV5-6 CASSLNTEAFF TGTGCCAGCAGCCTAAACACTGAAGCTTTCTTT
- - TRBJ2-7 TRBV5-6 CASSLVLNEQYF TGTGCCAGCAGCTTGGTATTGAACGAGCAGTACTTC
TRBD1 - TRBJ2-2 TRBV5-1 CASRRGLGDTGELFF TGCGCCAGCAGGAGGGGGCTAGGGGACACCGGGGAGCTGTTTTTT
TRBD1 few TRBJ1-2 TRBV18 CASSPQGTGAYGYTF TGTGCCAGCTCACCCCAAGGGACAGGGGCCTATGGCTACACCTTC
- - TRBJ1-1 TRBV14 CASSQLNQAEAFF TGTGCCAGCAGCCAACTTAACCAGGCTGAAGCTTTCTTT
- - TRBJ1-1 TRBV4-2 CASSQDFGGNTEAFF TGTGCCAGCAGCCAAGATTTTGGCGGTAACACTGAAGCTTTCTTT
- - TRBJ1-2 TRBV2 CASTQEDGYTF TGTGCCAGCACCCAAGAGGATGGCTACACCTTC
- once TRBJ1-2 TRBV5-4 CASSLVRGVRYGYTF TGTGCCAGCAGCTTGGTGAGGGGGGTGAGGTATGGCTACACCTTC
TRBD1 - TRBJ2-3 TRBV5-4 CASRRDRRTDTQYF TGTGCCAGCAGACGGGACAGACGCACAGATACGCAGTATTTT
- - TRBJ2-3 TRBV30 CAWSPGHREATQYF TGTGCCTGGAGCCCCGGGCACCGGGAAGCTACGCAGTATTTT
TRBD1 - TRBJ1-2 TRBV6-5 CASSYSDRTIYGYTF TGTGCCAGCAGTTACTCGGACAGGACGATATATGGCTACACCTTC